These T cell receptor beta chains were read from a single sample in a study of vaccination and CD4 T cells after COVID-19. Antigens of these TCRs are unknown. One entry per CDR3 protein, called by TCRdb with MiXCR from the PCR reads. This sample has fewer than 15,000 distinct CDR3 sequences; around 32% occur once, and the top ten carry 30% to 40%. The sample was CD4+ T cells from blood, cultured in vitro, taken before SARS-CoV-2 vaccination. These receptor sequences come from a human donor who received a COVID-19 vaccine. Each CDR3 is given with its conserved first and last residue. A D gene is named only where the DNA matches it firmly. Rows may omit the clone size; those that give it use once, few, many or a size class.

CASSYRRGGNTEAFF	TGTGCCAGCAGTTACCGCCGGGGGGGGAACACTGAAGCTTTCTTT	.	TRBJ1-1	.	TRBV6-5
CGASKGAADGAFF	TGCGGTGCTAGTAAGGGGGCGGCCGACGGAGCTTTCTTT	TRBD1	TRBJ1-1	once	TRBV20-1
CASSHGPLRVNEQFF	TGTGCCAGCAGCCACGGGCCTCTTCGGGTCAATGAGCAGTTCTTC	.	TRBJ2-1	.	TRBV14
CASSLPGGYGYTF	TGTGCCAGCAGCTTGCCAGGGGGCTATGGCTACACCTTC	TRBD1	TRBJ1-2	.	TRBV5-6
CATSRDRTANQPQHF	TGTGCCACCAGCAGAGATCGAACAGCGAATCAGCCCCAGCATTTT	.	TRBJ1-5	few	TRBV15
CASSITASSYEQYF	TGTGCCAGTAGTATTACGGCGAGCTCCTACGAGCAGTACTTC	.	TRBJ2-7	.	TRBV19
CASRSGGDAKNIQYF	TGTGCCAGCAGAAGCGGGGGGGACGCCAAAAACATTCAGTACTTC	TRBD2	TRBJ2-4	.	TRBV12-3/TRBV12-4
CAGPYSNQPQHF	TGTGCCGGGCCCTATAGCAATCAGCCCCAGCATTTT	.	TRBJ1-5	few	TRBV19
CASSLDWGAGEQFF	TGTGCCAGCAGCTTAGACTGGGGGGCAGGTGAGCAGTTCTTC	.	TRBJ2-1	few	TRBV11-1
CASSEFWTSSTRGEKLFF	TGTGCCAGCAGTGAATTCTGGACATCTTCCACCAGGGGGGAAAAACTGTTTTTT	TRBD1	TRBJ1-4	large	TRBV6-1
CASSDRGRQPQHF	TGTGCCAGCAGTGACAGGGGGCGACAGCCCCAGCATTTT	TRBD1	TRBJ1-5	few	TRBV27
CASSQAGGSYNEQFF	TGTGCCAGCAGCCAAGCGGGGGGCTCCTACAATGAGCAGTTCTTC	TRBD2	TRBJ2-1	.	TRBV7-3
CASSSRTGGIYEQYF	TGTGCCAGCAGCTCTCGGACGGGGGGAATATACGAGCAGTACTTC	TRBD2	TRBJ2-7	few	TRBV7-2
CASSLARKPQHF	TGTGCCAGCAGCTTAGCCCGAAAGCCCCAGCATTTT	.	TRBJ1-5	.	TRBV7-8
CASSLAPPPTSGGAWKQFF	TGTGCCAGCAGCTTAGCCCCCCCCCCCACGAGCGGGGGGGCCTGGAAGCAGTTCTTC	TRBD2	TRBJ2-1	few	TRBV7-2
CATSERQGATGELFF	TGTGCCACCAGTGAGAGACAGGGGGCCACCGGGGAGCTGTTTTTT	TRBD1	TRBJ2-2	few	TRBV24-1
CASSPSGQGETQYF	TGTGCCAGCAGCCCCTCGGGACAGGGAGAGACCCAGTACTTC	TRBD1	TRBJ2-5	few	TRBV7-3
CASSIGRTDTQYF	TGTGCCAGTAGTATAGGGCGCACAGATACGCAGTATTTT	.	TRBJ2-3	few	TRBV19
CASSTSAGGPANTGELFF	TGTGCCAGTAGTACGAGTGCGGGGGGGCCCGCGAACACCGGGGAGCTGTTTTTT	TRBD2	TRBJ2-2	.	TRBV19
CASSLTGQGRGYTF	TGTGCCAGCAGCTTAACCGGACAGGGCAGAGGCTACACCTTC	TRBD1	TRBJ1-2	few	TRBV11-3
CAWRVGPPNTGELFF	TGTGCCTGGAGGGTCGGTCCCCCGAACACCGGGGAGCTGTTTTTT	.	TRBJ2-2	few	TRBV30
CASSPPGGALGTEAFF	TGTGCCAGCAGTCCCCCAGGGGGCGCCTTGGGCACTGAAGCTTTCTTT	TRBD1	TRBJ1-1	.	TRBV25-1
CASSYRQYSYEQYF	TGTGCCAGCAGTTACAGGCAATACTCCTACGAGCAGTACTTC	.	TRBJ2-7	.	TRBV6-2/TRBV6-3
CASSLDSRYGYTF	TGTGCCAGCAGTTTGGACAGTCGGTATGGCTACACCTTC	.	TRBJ1-2	.	TRBV12-3/TRBV12-4
CASSRPGATPLHF	TGTGCCAGCAGCCGACCAGGGGCGACACCCCTCCACTTT	.	TRBJ1-6	.	TRBV6-2/TRBV6-3
CSARTPGGSYNEQFF	TGCAGTGCTCGCACACCGGGGGGTTCCTACAATGAGCAGTTCTTC	TRBD2	TRBJ2-1	few	TRBV20-1
CATSRDTRATEAFF	TGTGCCACCAGCAGAGATACCAGGGCCACTGAAGCTTTCTTT	.	TRBJ1-1	.	TRBV15
CSALLGATRTDTQYF	TGCAGTGCCCTCTTAGGGGCGACCCGCACAGATACGCAGTATTTT	.	TRBJ2-3	few	TRBV20-1
CASSFYGRLAGGRRRYEQYF	TGTGCCAGCAGTTTTTATGGGAGACTAGCGGGGGGCCGAAGGAGATACGAGCAGTACTTC	TRBD2	TRBJ2-7	.	TRBV12-3/TRBV12-4
CASSGRGLVITDTQYF	TGTGCCAGCAGCGGACGCGGTTTGGTTATCACAGATACGCAGTATTTT	.	TRBJ2-3	.	TRBV5-5